These 2 T cell receptor beta chains came from one sample sequenced in a study of CD8+ T cells in alopecia areata. Treatment meaning: oral pan-JAK inhibitor, 5-10 mg twice daily. cDNA reverse transcribed from extracted RNA served as the sequencing template. Measured with immunoSEQ multiplex PCR; TCRdb has only the in-frame clones, and not every one. The sample contains approximately 210,000 clones, less than 45% of which appear only once. The starting material was CD4+ T cells sorted from blood, obtained around week 36, from a patient treated with tofacitinib. All receptors derive from a human donor with alopecia areata.

The rearrangement joins TRBV7-2 to TRBJ1-1, with unresolved D. Per germline, CDR1 SGHTA and CDR2 FQGNSA. The CDR3 is made up of 12 amino acids. The V gene lost 5 bases and the J gene lost 2 bases, with 6 bases spanning the gap. This chain's CDR3 is CASSATNTEAFF. The CDR3 DNA reads TGTGCCAGCAGCGCAACTAACACTGAAGCTTTCTTT.

This chain joins TRBV27 and TRBJ2-7, with D unclear. Germline V CDR1 and CDR2: MNHEY, SMNVEV (reference sequence). The CDR3 loop spans 15 amino acids. Trimming left V 2 bases short and J 7 bases short, with 18 bases between. The CDR3 sequence: CASSLTGPHPLEQYF. The CDR3 coding sequence is TGTGCCAGCAGTTTAACCGGGCCCCACCCTCTGGAGCAGTACTTC.